This is a list of T cell receptor beta chains from one sample in a study of shared clonotypes between healthy human individuals. Repertoires were generated with immunoSEQ multiplex PCR, while TCRdb's copy carries only in-frame clones and drops some. The sample includes 2 million to 2.5 million clones, roughly 94% seen only once; the top ten take 0.1% to 0.15%. The sequenced material came from naive CD4+ T cells sorted from blood. The receptors come from a man younger than 30 in good health. CDR3s include the opening cysteine and the closing phenylalanine or tryptophan. D genes are given only for firm matches. Size is omitted from some rows. Given values are once, few, many or a class for expanded clones.

J	V	D	size	CDR3	DNA
TRBJ1-5	TRBV28	-	-	CASSSPGANQPQHF	TGTGCCAGCAGTTCCCCGGGGGCCAATCAGCCCCAGCATTTT
TRBJ1-2	TRBV6-5	-	-	CASSYSNAPYGYTF	TGTGCCAGCAGTTACTCGAATGCCCCATATGGCTACACCTTC
TRBJ1-1	TRBV7-8	-	-	CASQQPTLGAVTEAFF	TGTGCCAGTCAACAACCGACGCTAGGGGCCGTAACTGAAGCTTTCTTT
TRBJ2-7	TRBV9	-	-	CASSVDEGSYEQYF	TGTGCCAGCAGCGTAGACGAGGGGAGCTACGAGCAGTACTTC
TRBJ2-7	TRBV11-2	TRBD2	-	CASRGLAGGLYEQYF	TGTGCCAGCAGAGGATTAGCGGGAGGGCTCTACGAGCAGTACTTC
TRBJ2-3	TRBV4-3	-	-	CASSLGTGYTDTQYF	TGCGCCAGCAGCCTTGGAACAGGGTATACAGATACGCAGTATTTT
TRBJ1-4	TRBV30	-	-	CAWTRGGARLTNEKLFF	TGTGCCTGGACCCGGGGAGGGGCCCGATTAACTAATGAAAAACTGTTTTTT
TRBJ2-4	TRBV10-3	TRBD2	-	CAIGTSGDKNIQYF	TGTGCCATCGGGACTAGCGGTGACAAAAACATTCAGTACTTC
TRBJ2-5	TRBV6-1	-	-	CASSPLDQGTQYF	TGTGCCAGCAGTCCTTTGGACCAGGGGACCCAGTACTTC
TRBJ2-7	TRBV29-1	-	-	CSVDRGYEQYF	TGCAGCGTTGACAGGGGTTACGAGCAGTACTTC
TRBJ2-6	TRBV6-1	-	once	CASRWTSTGANVLTF	TGTGCCAGCAGGTGGACAAGCACTGGGGCCAACGTCCTGACTTTC
TRBJ1-4	TRBV5-6	TRBD1	-	CASSSTGGITEKLFF	TGTGCCAGCAGCTCCACAGGGGGCATAACTGAAAAACTGTTTTTT
TRBJ2-1	TRBV6-1	-	-	CASTSWANEQFF	TGTGCCAGCACCAGTTGGGCCAATGAGCAGTTCTTC
TRBJ2-1	TRBV25-1	-	-	CASRESGMASGDEQFF	TGTGCCAGCAGGGAGAGCGGGATGGCCTCAGGGGATGAGCAGTTCTTC
TRBJ1-2	TRBV18	-	-	CASSPLDRILIYGYTF	TGTGCCAGCTCACCGTTGGACCGAATATTAATCTATGGCTACACCTTC
TRBJ2-3	TRBV5-4	TRBD2	-	CASSSGLAGFTDTQYF	TGTGCCAGCAGTTCGGGACTAGCGGGATTCACAGATACGCAGTATTTT
TRBJ1-1	TRBV10-3	-	-	CAISERATGMNTEAFF	TGTGCCATCAGTGAGCGGGCGACAGGAATGAACACTGAAGCTTTCTTT
TRBJ2-2	TRBV9	TRBD2	-	CASSHSGGNTGELFF	TGTGCCAGCAGCCATTCGGGGGGGAACACCGGGGAGCTGTTTTTT
TRBJ2-7	TRBV7-4	TRBD2	-	CASSLAASGSWPVSYEQYF	TGTGCCAGCAGCTTAGCTGCTAGCGGGAGCTGGCCAGTATCCTACGAGCAGTACTTC
TRBJ1-1	TRBV5-1	TRBD1	-	CASSPGTGGFNTEAFF	TGCGCCAGCAGCCCCGGGACAGGGGGCTTTAACACTGAAGCTTTCTTT
TRBJ1-1	TRBV28	-	-	CASSLGGANTEAFF	TGTGCCAGCAGTTTGGGCGGGGCGAACACTGAAGCTTTCTTT
TRBJ1-2	TRBV10-3	-	-	CAISEGYDGYTF	TGTGCCATCAGTGAGGGTTATGACGGCTACACCTTC
TRBJ1-3	TRBV7-2	-	-	CASSLGGPMGNTIYF	TGTGCCAGCAGCTTAGGGGGACCGATGGGAAACACCATATATTTT
TRBJ2-4	TRBV10-1	-	-	CASSDGPRGNIQYF	TGCGCCAGCAGTGATGGCCCCCGGGGGAACATTCAGTACTTC
TRBJ2-6	TRBV10-3	-	-	CAISEIGGQAANVLTF	TGTGCCATCAGTGAGATTGGGGGGCAAGCTGCCAACGTCCTGACTTTC
TRBJ2-7	TRBV11-3	TRBD1	-	CASSQSYGTGQGFYEQYF	TGTGCCAGCAGCCAGTCGTACGGGACGGGACAGGGGTTCTACGAGCAGTACTTC
TRBJ1-1	TRBV30	-	-	CAWKVPGRDTEAFF	TGTGCCTGGAAAGTCCCAGGGAGGGACACTGAAGCTTTCTTT
TRBJ2-7	TRBV7-2	-	-	CASSFGQSGYEQYF	TGTGCCAGCAGCTTCGGACAGTCCGGGTACGAGCAGTACTTC
TRBJ1-4	TRBV6-5	TRBD1	-	CASSWTGEGEKLFF	TGTGCCAGCAGTTGGACAGGGGAGGGTGAAAAACTGTTTTTT
TRBJ1-2	TRBV2	-	-	CASKNDDNYGYTF	TGTGCCAGCAAGAACGATGATAACTATGGCTACACCTTC
TRBJ2-6	TRBV2	TRBD2	-	CASSERSLGLAGSGANVLTF	TGTGCCAGCAGTGAAAGGTCTTTGGGACTAGCGGGCTCTGGGGCCAACGTCCTGACTTTC
TRBJ2-7	TRBV5-4	TRBD2	-	CASSGGDEYEQYF	TGTGCCAGCAGCGGGGGGGACGAGTACGAGCAGTACTTC
TRBJ1-3	TRBV2	-	-	CASSELLGGSGNTIYF	TGTGCCAGCAGTGAGCTTTTGGGGGGCTCTGGAAACACCATATATTTT
TRBJ2-7	TRBV5-1	-	-	CASSLTTYEQYF	TGCGCCAGCAGCTTGACTACCTACGAGCAGTACTTC
TRBJ2-3	TRBV28	TRBD2	-	CASSQHSLAGEVDTQYF	TGTGCCAGCAGCCAACACAGCCTAGCGGGGGAGGTAGATACGCAGTATTTT
TRBJ1-2	TRBV7-9	-	-	CASSLQGQGYGYTF	TGTGCCAGCAGCCTCCAGGGGCAAGGCTATGGCTACACCTTC
TRBJ1-5	TRBV9	-	once	CASSAGVNQPQHF	TGTGCCAGCAGCGCAGGGGTGAATCAGCCCCAGCATTTT
TRBJ2-7	TRBV28	TRBD1	-	CASSSGQGPGEQYF	TGTGCCAGCTCATCGGGACAGGGCCCGGGTGAACAGTACTTC
TRBJ2-3	TRBV1	-	-	CTSSQSCFVFNSSTDTQYF	TGCACCAGCAGCCAAAGTTGTTTCGTCTTTAATTCTAGCACAGATACGCAGTATTTT
TRBJ1-2	TRBV19	TRBD1	-	CASSSRPGQGKDGYTF	TGTGCCAGTAGTTCCCGCCCGGGACAGGGGAAGGATGGCTACACCTTC
TRBJ1-2	TRBV28	-	-	CASSLQGNYGYTF	TGTGCCAGCAGTCTACAGGGTAACTATGGCTACACCTTC
TRBJ1-4	TRBV2	TRBD1	-	CASTVRGREEKLFF	TGTGCCAGCACCGTCAGGGGGCGGGAAGAAAAACTGTTTTTT
TRBJ2-2	TRBV5-1	-	-	CASSLAGQNSGELFF	TGCGCCAGCAGCTTGGCAGGACAGAATAGCGGGGAGCTGTTTTTT
TRBJ1-2	TRBV29-1	TRBD1	-	CSVATGTGTYGYTF	TGCAGCGTAGCCACCGGGACAGGTACTTATGGCTACACCTTC
TRBJ1-6	TRBV18	-	-	CASSSADNSPLHF	TGTGCCAGCTCATCGGCCGATAATTCACCCCTCCACTTT
TRBJ1-1	TRBV28	-	-	CASRWGDMNTEAFF	TGTGCCAGCAGGTGGGGGGACATGAACACTGAAGCTTTCTTT
TRBJ2-3	TRBV6-5	-	-	CASSRQASTDTQYF	TGTGCCAGCAGCCGGCAGGCAAGCACAGATACGCAGTATTTT
TRBJ1-3	TRBV10-3	TRBD1	-	CAISFTGASGNTIYF	TGTGCCATCAGTTTTACAGGGGCGTCTGGAAACACCATATATTTT
TRBJ2-5	TRBV2	TRBD2	-	CASSGLAAQETQYF	TGTGCCAGCAGTGGGCTAGCGGCACAAGAGACCCAGTACTTC
TRBJ2-7	TRBV6-5	TRBD1	-	CASSKSGDRDYEQYF	TGTGCCAGCAGCAAGTCCGGGGACAGGGATTACGAGCAGTACTTC
TRBJ2-1	TRBV25-1	-	-	CASSATGKSSYNEQFF	TGTGCCAGCAGTGCGACAGGTAAAAGCTCCTACAATGAGCAGTTCTTC